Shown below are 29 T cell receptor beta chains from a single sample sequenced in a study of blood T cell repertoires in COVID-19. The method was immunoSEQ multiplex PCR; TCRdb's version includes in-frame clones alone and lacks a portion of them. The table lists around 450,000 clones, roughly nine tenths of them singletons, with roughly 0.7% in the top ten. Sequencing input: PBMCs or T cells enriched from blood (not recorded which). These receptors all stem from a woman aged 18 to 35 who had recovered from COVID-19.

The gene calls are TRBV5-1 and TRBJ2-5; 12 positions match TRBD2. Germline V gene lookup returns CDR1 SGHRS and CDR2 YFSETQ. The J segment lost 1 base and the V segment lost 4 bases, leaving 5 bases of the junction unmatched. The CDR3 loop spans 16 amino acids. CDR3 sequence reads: CASSPQLAGGQETQYF. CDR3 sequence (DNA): TGCGCCAGCAGCCCCCAACTAGCGGGGGGCCAAGAGACCCAGTACTTC.

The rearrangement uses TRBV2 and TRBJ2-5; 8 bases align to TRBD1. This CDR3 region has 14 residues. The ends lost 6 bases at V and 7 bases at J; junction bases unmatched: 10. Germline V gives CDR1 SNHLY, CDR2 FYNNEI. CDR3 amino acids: CASRTTGAPGTQYF. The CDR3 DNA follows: TGTGCCAGCAGGACGACAGGGGCGCCAGGGACCCAGTACTTC. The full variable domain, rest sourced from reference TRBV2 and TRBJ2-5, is EPEVTQTPSHQVTQMGQEVILRCVPISNHLYFYWYRQILGQKVEFLVSFYNNEISEKSEIFDDQFSVERPDGSNFTLKIRSTKLEDSAMYFCASRTTGAPGTQYFGPGTRLLVL.

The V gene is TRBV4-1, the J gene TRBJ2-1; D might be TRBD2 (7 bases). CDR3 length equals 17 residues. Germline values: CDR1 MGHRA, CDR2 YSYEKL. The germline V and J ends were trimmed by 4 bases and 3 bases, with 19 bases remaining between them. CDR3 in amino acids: CASSPLLGGPNYNEQFF. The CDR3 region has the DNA TGCGCCAGCAGCCCCCTCCTCGGGGGGCCGAACTACAATGAGCAGTTCTTC.

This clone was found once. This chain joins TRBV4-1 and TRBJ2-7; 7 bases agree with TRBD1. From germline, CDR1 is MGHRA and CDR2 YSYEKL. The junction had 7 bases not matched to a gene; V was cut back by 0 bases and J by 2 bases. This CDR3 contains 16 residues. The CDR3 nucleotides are TGCGCCAGCAGCCAAGAACGGACAGGCTCGGCCTACGAGCAGTACTTC. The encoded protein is CASSQERTGSAYEQYF.

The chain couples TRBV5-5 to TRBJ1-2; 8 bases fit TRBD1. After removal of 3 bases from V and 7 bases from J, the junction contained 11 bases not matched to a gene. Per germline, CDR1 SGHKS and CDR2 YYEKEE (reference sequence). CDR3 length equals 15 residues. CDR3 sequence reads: CASSSPAQGAIGYTF. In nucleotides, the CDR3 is TGTGCCAGCAGCTCACCAGCCCAGGGGGCGATTGGCTACACCTTC.

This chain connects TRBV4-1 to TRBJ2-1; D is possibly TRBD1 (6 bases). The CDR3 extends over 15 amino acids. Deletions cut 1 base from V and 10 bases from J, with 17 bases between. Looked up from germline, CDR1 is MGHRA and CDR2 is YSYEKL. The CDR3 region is CASSQGPALGAEQFF. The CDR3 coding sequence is TGCGCCAGCAGCCAAGGCCCGGCCCTGGGGGCCGAGCAGTTCTTC.

The CDR3 spells CASSFDRGKGEQYF. In DNA, the CDR3 is TGCGCCAGCAGCTTTGACAGGGGCAAGGGGGAGCAGTACTTC. V is TRBV5-1 and J is TRBJ2-7; 8 positions agree with TRBD1. Germline CDR1 is SGHRS and CDR2 is YFSETQ. This CDR3 contains 14 residues. The V segment lost 2 bases and the J segment 7 bases; nucleotides outside the gene matches: 8.

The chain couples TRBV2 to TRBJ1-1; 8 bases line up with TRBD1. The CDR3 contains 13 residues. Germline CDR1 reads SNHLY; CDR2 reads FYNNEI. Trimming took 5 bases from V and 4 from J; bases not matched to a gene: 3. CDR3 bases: TGTGCCAGCAGTTGGACAGGGTTCACTGAAGCTTTCTTT. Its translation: CASSWTGFTEAFF.

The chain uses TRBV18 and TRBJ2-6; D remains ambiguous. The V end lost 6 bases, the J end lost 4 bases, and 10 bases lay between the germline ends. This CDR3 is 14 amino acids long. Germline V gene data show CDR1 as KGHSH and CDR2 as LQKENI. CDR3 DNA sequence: TGTGCCAGCTCCCCATCTATAGGGGCCAACGTCCTGACTTTC. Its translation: CASSPSIGANVLTF.

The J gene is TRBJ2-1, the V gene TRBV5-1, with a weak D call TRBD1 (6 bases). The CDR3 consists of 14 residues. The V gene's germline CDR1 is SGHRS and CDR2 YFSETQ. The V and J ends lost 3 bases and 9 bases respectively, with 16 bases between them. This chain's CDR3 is CASSSGQLGGEQFF. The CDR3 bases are TGCGCCAGCAGCTCTGGACAGCTGGGTGGTGAGCAGTTCTTC.

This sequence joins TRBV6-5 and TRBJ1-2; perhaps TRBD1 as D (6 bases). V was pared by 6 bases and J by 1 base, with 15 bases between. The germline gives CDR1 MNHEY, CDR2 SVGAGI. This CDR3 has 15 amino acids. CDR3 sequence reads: CASRVGGAHNYGYTF. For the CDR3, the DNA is TGTGCCAGCAGGGTCGGGGGGGCGCATAACTATGGCTACACCTTC.

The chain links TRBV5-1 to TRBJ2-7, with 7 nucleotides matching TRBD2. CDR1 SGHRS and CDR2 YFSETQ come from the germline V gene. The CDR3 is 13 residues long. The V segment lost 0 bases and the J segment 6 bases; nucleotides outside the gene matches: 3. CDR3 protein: CASSLVGEGEQYF. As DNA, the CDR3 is TGCGCCAGCAGCTTGGTCGGGGAGGGCGAGCAGTACTTC.

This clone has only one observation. As DNA, the CDR3 is TGTGCCAGCAGTGGGAGTAACGAGCAGTACTTC. Its translation is CASSGSNEQYF. The chain is built from TRBV7-9 and TRBJ2-7, with D tentatively TRBD2 (5 bases). The CDR3 is 11 amino acids. Trimming pared 6 bases from V and 5 bases from J, leaving 8 bases between. Germline V gene data show CDR1 as SEHNR and CDR2 as FQNEAQ (reference sequence).

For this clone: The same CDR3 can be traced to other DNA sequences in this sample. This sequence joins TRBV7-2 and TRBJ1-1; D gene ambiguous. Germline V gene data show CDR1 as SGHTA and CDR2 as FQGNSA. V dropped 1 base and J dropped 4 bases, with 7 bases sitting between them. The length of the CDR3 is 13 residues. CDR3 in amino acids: CASSLGAGTEAFF. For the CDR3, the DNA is TGTGCCAGCAGCTTAGGGGCAGGCACTGAAGCTTTCTTT.

CDR3: CAISDSPRDTQYF. The CDR3 nucleotides read TGTGCCATCAGTGACTCCCCTCGGGATACGCAGTATTTT. The gene calls are TRBV10-3 and TRBJ2-3; D is unresolved. Germline V CDR1 and CDR2: ENHRY, SYGVKD. V dropped 3 bases and J dropped 6 bases, with 10 bases sitting between them. The CDR3 runs 13 residues.

The CDR3 sequence is CASSEVREEKLFF. DNA of the CDR3: TGTGCCAGTAGTGAGGTGAGAGAAGAAAAACTGTTTTTT. The chain joins TRBV19 to TRBJ1-4; no reliable D call. The CDR3 has 13 residues. Germline V lookup: CDR1 LNHDA, CDR2 SQIVND (reference sequence). V was pared by 5 bases and J by 8 bases, with 12 bases between.

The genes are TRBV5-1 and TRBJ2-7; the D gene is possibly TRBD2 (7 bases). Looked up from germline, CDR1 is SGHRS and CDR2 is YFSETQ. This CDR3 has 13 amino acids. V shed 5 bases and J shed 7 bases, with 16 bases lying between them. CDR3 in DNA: TGCGCCAGCAGGCCGGCGGGGGCGAGGGAGCAGTACTTC. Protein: CASRPAGAREQYF.

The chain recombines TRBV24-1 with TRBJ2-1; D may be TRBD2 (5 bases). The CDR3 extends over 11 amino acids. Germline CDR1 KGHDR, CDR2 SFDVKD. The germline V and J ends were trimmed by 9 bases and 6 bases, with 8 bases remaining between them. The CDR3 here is CATAGGNEQFF. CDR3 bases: TGTGCCACCGCGGGTGGCAATGAGCAGTTCTTC.

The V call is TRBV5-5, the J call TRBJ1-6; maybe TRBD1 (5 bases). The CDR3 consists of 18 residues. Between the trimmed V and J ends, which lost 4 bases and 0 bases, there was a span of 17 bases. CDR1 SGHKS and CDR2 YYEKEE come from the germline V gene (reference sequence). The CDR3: CASSLGRGGSSYNSPLHF. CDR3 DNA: TGTGCCAGCAGCCTCGGACGGGGGGGAAGCTCCTATAATTCACCCCTCCACTTT.

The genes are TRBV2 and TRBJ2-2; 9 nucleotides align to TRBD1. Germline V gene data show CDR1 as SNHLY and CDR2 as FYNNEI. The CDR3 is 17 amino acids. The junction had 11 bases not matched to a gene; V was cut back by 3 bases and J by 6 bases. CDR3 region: CASSENSGQGASGELFF. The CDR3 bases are TGTGCCAGCAGTGAGAACTCGGGACAGGGAGCGTCCGGGGAGCTGTTTTTT.

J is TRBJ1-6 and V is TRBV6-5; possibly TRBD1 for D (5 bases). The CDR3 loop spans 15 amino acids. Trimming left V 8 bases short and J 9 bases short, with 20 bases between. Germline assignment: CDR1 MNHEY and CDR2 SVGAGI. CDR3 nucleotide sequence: TGTGCCAGCGGAAAAGAAGACAGTTGGCGTTCACCCCTCCACTTT. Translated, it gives CASGKEDSWRSPLHF.

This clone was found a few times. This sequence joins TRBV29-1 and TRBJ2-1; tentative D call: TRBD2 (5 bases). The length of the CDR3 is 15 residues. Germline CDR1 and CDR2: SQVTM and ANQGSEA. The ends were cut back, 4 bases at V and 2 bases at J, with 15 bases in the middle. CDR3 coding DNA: TGCAGCGTTGTCCCTTATCCGGGGACCTACAATGAGCAGTTCTTC. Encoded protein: CSVVPYPGTYNEQFF.

The CDR3 protein is CASSWRGGSNQPQHF. The CDR3 coding sequence is TGTGCCAGCAGCTGGCGGGGGGGTAGCAATCAGCCCCAGCATTTT. V gene TRBV5-6 combines with J gene TRBJ1-5; perhaps TRBD1 as D (5 bases). Germline CDR1 SGHDT, CDR2 YYEEEE. Trimming pared 3 bases from V and 0 bases from J, leaving 10 bases between. This CDR3 region has 15 residues.

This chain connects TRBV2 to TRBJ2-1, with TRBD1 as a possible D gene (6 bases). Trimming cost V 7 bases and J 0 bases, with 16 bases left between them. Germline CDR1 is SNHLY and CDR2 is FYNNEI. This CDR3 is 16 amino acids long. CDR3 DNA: TGTGCCAGCACCACGGACAGAAGAAGCTCCTACAATGAGCAGTTCTTC. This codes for CASTTDRRSSYNEQFF.

DNA for the CDR3: TGTGCCAGCATTGGTCCACACGATTATGGCTACACCTTC. Amino acid sequence: CASIGPHDYGYTF. The chain joins TRBV5-6 to TRBJ1-2; D gene unclear. V was trimmed by 6 bases and J by 5 bases, leaving 14 bases between them. This CDR3 region has 13 residues. Germline V gene data show CDR1 as SGHDT and CDR2 as YYEEEE.

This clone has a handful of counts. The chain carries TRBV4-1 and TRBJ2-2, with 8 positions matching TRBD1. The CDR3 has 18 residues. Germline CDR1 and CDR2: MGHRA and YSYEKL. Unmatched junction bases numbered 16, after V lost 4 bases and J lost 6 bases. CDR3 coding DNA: TGCGCCAGCAGCCCCGAGACAGGGGACGTTTTTGCCCCCGGGGAGCTGTTTTTT. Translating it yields CASSPETGDVFAPGELFF.

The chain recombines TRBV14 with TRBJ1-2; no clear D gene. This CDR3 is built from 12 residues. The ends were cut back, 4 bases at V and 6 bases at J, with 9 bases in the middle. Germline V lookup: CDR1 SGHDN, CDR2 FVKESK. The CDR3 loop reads CASSRLRDGYTF. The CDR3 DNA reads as TGTGCCAGCAGCCGACTAAGGGATGGCTACACCTTC.

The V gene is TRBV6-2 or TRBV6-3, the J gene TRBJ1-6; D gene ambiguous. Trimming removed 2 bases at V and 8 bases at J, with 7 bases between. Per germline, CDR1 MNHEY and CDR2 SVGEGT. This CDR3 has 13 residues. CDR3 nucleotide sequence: TGTGCCAGCAGTTACACATCCTATTCACCCCTCCACTTT. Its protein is CASSYTSYSPLHF.

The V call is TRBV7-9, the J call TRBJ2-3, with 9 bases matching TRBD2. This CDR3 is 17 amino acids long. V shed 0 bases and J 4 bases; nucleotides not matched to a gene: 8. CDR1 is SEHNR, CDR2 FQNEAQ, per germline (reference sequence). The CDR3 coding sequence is TGTGCCAGCAGCTTAGCTACGGCTAGCGGGGCGGCAGATACGCAGTATTTT. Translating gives CASSLATASGAADTQYF.